The 31 T cell receptor beta chains presented below share a single source sample, sequenced in a study of PD-1 blockade in classical Hodgkin lymphoma. Regarding time point: cycle 4 day 1 (C4D1), after six to seven weeks of nivolumab. With no exception, relapse followed autologous stem cell transplantation in all patients, and brentuximab vedotin exposure varied. Purification of CD4+ T cells from thawed PBMCs was performed via magnetic negative selection. Produced via immunoSEQ multiplex PCR; TCRdb's table is partial and in-frame only. The sample holds tens of thousands of clones, approximately 90% seen once. Specimen: CD4+ T cells from blood, collected before the fourth cycle of nivolumab. The receptors come from a human donor with classical Hodgkin lymphoma.

The chain carries TRBV5-8 and TRBJ2-3; D remains ambiguous. V dropped 2 bases and J dropped 2 bases, with 6 bases sitting between them. CDR1 and CDR2 (germline): SGHTS, YDEGEE. This CDR3 is 13 amino acids long. The CDR3 loop reads CASSFRNTDTQYF. CDR3 DNA sequence: TGTGCCAGCAGCTTCCGGAACACAGATACGCAGTATTTT.

J is TRBJ2-7 and V is TRBV5-4, with D maybe TRBD2 (5 bases). CDR3 length: 14 amino acids. V was shortened by 2 bases and J by 3 bases, with 12 bases between the two germline ends. The germline gives CDR1 SGHNT, CDR2 YYREEE (reference sequence). DNA for the CDR3: TGTGCCAGCAGCTTTGGTCTGGGGAGCTACGAGCAGTACTTC. Translating it yields CASSFGLGSYEQYF.

This chain joins TRBV19 and TRBJ1-1; TRBD1 aligns across 8 bases. The CDR3 has 15 residues. V lost 3 bases and J lost 7; bases outside the gene matches: 10. CDR1 and CDR2 (germline): LNHDA, SQIVND (reference sequence). The CDR3 bases are TGTGCCAGTAGTATGAGCGCTCAGGGGGCTCGTGAAGCTTTCTTT. It codes for CASSMSAQGAREAFF.

The chain carries TRBV4-1 and TRBJ2-7; weak D call: TRBD1 (6 bases). V lost 1 base and J 0 bases, leaving 13 bases between the germline ends. The CDR3 is 16 amino acids. The V gene's germline CDR1 is MGHRA and CDR2 YSYEKL. The CDR3 protein is CASSQVVGQSSYEQYF. DNA of the CDR3: TGCGCCAGCAGCCAAGTGGTGGGACAAAGCTCCTACGAGCAGTACTTC.

The CDR3 sequence: CASTLTDKNHNEQFF. As DNA, the CDR3 is TGTGCCAGCACCCTAACCGACAAGAACCACAATGAGCAGTTCTTC. The V and J genes are TRBV28 and TRBJ2-1; D gene unclear. V lost 7 bases and J 5 bases, leaving 18 bases between the germline ends. Germline V lookup: CDR1 MDHEN, CDR2 SYDVKM. CDR3 length equals 15 residues.

V gene TRBV7-9 combines with J gene TRBJ1-1; D is unclear. Germline CDR1 SEHNR, CDR2 FQNEAQ (reference sequence). The CDR3 extends over 13 amino acids. Trimming took off 3 bases at V and 2 bases at J, with 7 bases between the two ends. The CDR3 DNA reads TGTGCCAGCAGCTTCCAAGTCAACACTGAAGCTTTCTTT. Translated, it gives CASSFQVNTEAFF.

This chain links TRBV6-1 with TRBJ2-7; the D gene could be TRBD1 or TRBD2 (5 bases each). Germline values: CDR1 MNHNS, CDR2 SASEGT. Trimming took off 4 bases at V and 3 bases at J, with 19 bases between the two ends. CDR3 length: 16 residues. CDR3 sequence reads: CASSGSVWDGYYEQYF. CDR3 bases: TGTGCCAGCAGTGGTTCGGTTTGGGACGGGTACTACGAGCAGTACTTC.

The chain joins TRBV19 to TRBJ1-5; D gene unclear. CDR3 length: 12 amino acids. Germline V gives CDR1 LNHDA, CDR2 SQIVND (reference sequence). With 7 bases removed from V and 5 bases from J, the gap between germline ends came to 9 bases. This CDR3 reads CASNEGHQPQHF. The CDR3, as DNA: TGTGCCAGTAATGAAGGACATCAGCCCCAGCATTTT.

This clone was counted between two and nine times. The V and J genes are TRBV29-1 and TRBJ1-1; 9 nucleotides match TRBD1. Germline trimming cut 4 bases from V and 6 bases from J; bases unmatched to any gene: 6. CDR1 SQVTM and CDR2 ANQGSEA come from the germline V gene. This CDR3 region has 13 residues. CDR3 region: CSVVGTGQAEAFF. CDR3 coding DNA: TGCAGCGTTGTTGGGACAGGGCAAGCTGAAGCTTTCTTT.

This rearrangement joins TRBV6-6 to TRBJ2-1, with 15 bases aligning to TRBD2. Germline V CDR1 and CDR2: MNHNY, SVGAGI (reference sequence). This CDR3 is built from 16 residues. Trimming removed 0 bases from V and 9 bases from J; junction bases left unmatched: 3. CDR3 sequence: CASSYSPGLAGGEQFF. Written as DNA, the CDR3 is TGTGCCAGCAGTTACTCCCCGGGACTAGCGGGAGGTGAGCAGTTCTTC.

V is TRBV29-1 and J is TRBJ1-2; D gene unclear. The CDR3 covers 14 residues. V lost 0 bases and J 6 bases, leaving 14 bases between the germline ends. Germline assignment: CDR1 SQVTM and CDR2 ANQGSEA. CDR3 DNA: TGCAGCGTTGAAGATAGGAGGGAAGTCAATGGCTACACCTTC. It specifies CSVEDRREVNGYTF.

A few counts support this clone. The chain is built from TRBV5-1 and TRBJ1-1, with D unresolved. The V end was cut by 3 bases, the J end by 7 bases, with 13 bases between. CDR1 is SGHRS and CDR2 is YFSETQ in the germline V gene. The CDR3 extends over 13 amino acids. This CDR3 is CASSWIERGEAFF. The CDR3 DNA reads TGCGCCAGCAGCTGGATCGAACGGGGTGAAGCTTTCTTT.

The chain is built from TRBV19 and TRBJ2-2; D is undetermined. Trimming removed 7 bases at V and 3 bases at J, with 6 bases between. Germline CDR1 LNHDA, CDR2 SQIVND (reference sequence). This CDR3 contains 12 residues. This chain's CDR3 is CASTRDTGELFF. The CDR3 bases are TGTGCCAGTACCCGAGACACCGGGGAGCTGTTTTTT.

V gene TRBV19 combines with J gene TRBJ1-1; D call uncertain. V lost 7 bases and J 1 base, leaving 13 bases between the germline ends. The CDR3 loop spans 14 amino acids. Germline V CDR1 and CDR2: LNHDA, SQIVND (reference sequence). CDR3 residues: CASTHWAENTEAFF. The CDR3, as DNA: TGTGCCAGTACCCACTGGGCGGAGAACACTGAAGCTTTCTTT.

This clone has only one observation. The rearrangement uses TRBV5-1 and TRBJ2-7; D uncertain. V was clipped by 0 bases and J by 2 bases, with 9 bases between them. The germline gives CDR1 SGHRS, CDR2 YFSETQ. The CDR3 contains 14 residues. CDR3 loop: CASSLEATPYEQYF. As DNA, the CDR3 is TGCGCCAGCAGCTTGGAAGCGACACCCTACGAGCAGTACTTC.

There are a few counts of this clone. The V call is TRBV2, the J call TRBJ2-7, with 11 bases matching TRBD1. V was pared by 5 bases and J by 5 bases, with 5 bases of the junction left unmatched. Looked up from germline, CDR1 is SNHLY and CDR2 is FYNNEI. The CDR3 runs to 14 residues. The CDR3 region is CASSRGQGAHEQYF. The DNA for the CDR3 is TGTGCCAGCAGTAGAGGACAGGGGGCCCACGAGCAGTACTTC. The full variable domain, rest sourced from reference TRBV2 and TRBJ2-7, is EPEVTQTPSHQVTQMGQEVILRCVPISNHLYFYWYRQILGQKVEFLVSFYNNEISEKSEIFDDQFSVERPDGSNFTLKIRSTKLEDSAMYFCASSRGQGAHEQYFGPGTRLTVT.

V usage is TRBV19 and J usage is TRBJ1-5, with 8 positions matching TRBD1. The germline V gene encodes CDR1 LNHDA and CDR2 SQIVND (reference sequence). The V and J ends lost 3 bases and 7 bases, in that order; junction bases with no gene match: 5. There are 14 residues in the CDR3. The CDR3 DNA is TGTGCCAGTAGTATTCCAGGGGGCCGACAGCCCCAGCATTTT. It is translated as CASSIPGGRQPQHF.

V gene TRBV30 combines with J gene TRBJ1-4; D gene ambiguous. The germline V gene encodes CDR1 GTSNPN and CDR2 SVGIG (reference sequence). The CDR3 runs 11 residues. V gave up 7 bases and J gave up 4 bases, with 7 bases separating them. This chain's CDR3 is CAYNYNEKLFF. The CDR3 nucleotides read TGTGCCTATAACTATAATGAAAAACTGTTTTTT.

This rearrangement joins TRBV23-1 to TRBJ1-2, with no clear D. TRBV23-1 counts as an open reading frame of uncertain function. This CDR3 spans 15 amino acids. V was trimmed by 6 bases and J by 3 bases, leaving 17 bases between them. CDR3 region: CASSLRSTFHYGYTF. For the CDR3, the DNA is TGCGCCAGCAGCCTCCGTTCGACGTTCCACTATGGCTACACCTTC.

This clone was seen once. This chain connects TRBV27 to TRBJ1-1; 7 bases are shared with TRBD1. The CDR3 is 13 amino acids. Germline-derived CDR1 and CDR2 are MNHEY and SMNVEV (reference sequence). V shed 8 bases, J shed 2 bases, and the junction held 5 bases outside the gene matches. The CDR3 DNA is TGTGCCAGCGCGACAGGGACAAACACTGAAGCTTTCTTT. It is translated as CASATGTNTEAFF.

This chain connects TRBV7-6 to TRBJ2-5; D possibly corresponds to TRBD1 (5 bases). Germline loops: CDR1 SGHVS, CDR2 FNYEAQ. The V and J ends lost 4 bases and 3 bases respectively, with 9 bases between them. This CDR3 region has 13 residues. CDR3 sequence reads: CASSYGQEETQYF. In DNA, the CDR3 is TGTGCCAGCAGCTACGGACAAGAAGAGACCCAGTACTTC.

The V gene is TRBV10-3, the J gene TRBJ1-2; weak D call: TRBD1 (6 bases). This CDR3 has 13 residues. Trimming cost V 11 bases and J 7 bases, with 20 bases left between them. Germline values: CDR1 ENHRY, CDR2 SYGVKD. CDR3 amino acids: CASRPQGGGGYTF. The CDR3 coding sequence is TGTGCCTCCAGGCCACAGGGTGGTGGTGGCTACACCTTC.

The chain combines TRBV6-5 with TRBJ2-7; 7 nucleotides match TRBD1. The germline CDR1 and CDR2 sequences are MNHEY and SVGAGI. The CDR3 is 16 residues long. Trimming took 1 base from V and 3 from J; bases not matched to a gene: 9. CDR3 in amino acids: CASSYYRRGSGYEQYF. CDR3 bases: TGTGCCAGCAGTTACTATCGCAGGGGGTCCGGCTACGAGCAGTACTTC.

The chain carries TRBV6-1 and TRBJ1-5; unclear D gene. The length of the CDR3 is 13 residues. Looked up from germline, CDR1 is MNHNS and CDR2 is SASEGT. V lost 10 bases to trimming and J lost 0 bases, with 10 bases between them. The CDR3 protein is CATVGRSNQPQHF. In DNA form, the CDR3 reads TGTGCCACCGTAGGGCGTAGCAATCAGCCCCAGCATTTT.

The chain recombines TRBV7-9 with TRBJ2-1; D is ambiguous. The CDR3 runs 14 residues. CDR1 and CDR2 (germline): SEHNR, FQNEAQ (reference sequence). The V and J ends lost 5 bases and 6 bases respectively, with 14 bases between them. CDR3 nucleotide sequence: TGTGCCAGCAGCGCAGAGTTAGCCAGCAATGAGCAGTTCTTC. Its protein is CASSAELASNEQFF.

The rearrangement uses TRBV2 and TRBJ2-7; D not resolved. The CDR3 loop spans 12 amino acids. The V gene lost 7 bases and the J gene lost 4 bases, with 11 bases spanning the gap. Germline CDR1 SNHLY, CDR2 FYNNEI. The CDR3 loop reads CASMGRVYEQYF. Written as DNA, the CDR3 is TGTGCCAGCATGGGCCGGGTGTACGAGCAGTACTTC.

The chain has TRBV27 and TRBJ2-7; 8 nucleotides line up with TRBD1. CDR3 length equals 16 residues. Germline values: CDR1 MNHEY, CDR2 SMNVEV (reference sequence). With V trimmed by 6 bases and J by 3 bases, 13 bases remained unmatched. CDR3 sequence (DNA): TGTGCCAGCAGGACGCACCTACAGGGGGGCAACTACGAGCAGTACTTC. Its translation: CASRTHLQGGNYEQYF.

V usage is TRBV27 and J usage is TRBJ1-2; 9 bases line up with TRBD1. This CDR3 comprises 14 residues. CDR1 MNHEY and CDR2 SMNVEV come from the germline V gene (reference sequence). V shed 6 bases, J shed 2 bases, and the junction held 4 bases outside the gene matches. The CDR3 spells CASSRDRANYGYTF. DNA for the CDR3: TGTGCCAGCAGCCGGGACAGGGCAAACTATGGCTACACCTTC.

The CDR3 DNA follows: TGTGCCAGCAAGTCCCTAGCGGAAAACACCGGGGAGCTGTTTTTT. Protein sequence: CASKSLAENTGELFF. V usage is TRBV6-4 and J usage is TRBJ2-2, with 7 bases that match TRBD2. The J segment lost 2 bases and the V segment lost 7 bases, leaving 7 bases of the junction unmatched. Per the germline V gene, CDR1 is MRHNA and CDR2 is SNTAGT. The CDR3 is 15 residues long.

This clone was observed once. The V call is TRBV19, the J call TRBJ1-2; 7 positions match TRBD1. Germline V gene data show CDR1 as LNHDA and CDR2 as SQIVND (reference sequence). Trimming removed 5 bases from V and 5 bases from J; junction bases left unmatched: 5. The CDR3 contains 13 residues. The CDR3 region is CASSSGTAYGYTF. The CDR3 DNA is TGTGCCAGTAGTTCGGGGACAGCATATGGCTACACCTTC.

The chain carries TRBV29-1 and TRBJ2-1; D possibly corresponds to TRBD2 (6 bases). This CDR3 is 12 amino acids long. V was cut by 8 bases and J by 7 bases, with 15 bases left in between. Germline V gives CDR1 SQVTM, CDR2 ANQGSEA. The DNA of the CDR3 is TGCAGCTATGGGGGAGGTTTGAATGAGCAGTTCTTC. Translating gives CSYGGGLNEQFF.